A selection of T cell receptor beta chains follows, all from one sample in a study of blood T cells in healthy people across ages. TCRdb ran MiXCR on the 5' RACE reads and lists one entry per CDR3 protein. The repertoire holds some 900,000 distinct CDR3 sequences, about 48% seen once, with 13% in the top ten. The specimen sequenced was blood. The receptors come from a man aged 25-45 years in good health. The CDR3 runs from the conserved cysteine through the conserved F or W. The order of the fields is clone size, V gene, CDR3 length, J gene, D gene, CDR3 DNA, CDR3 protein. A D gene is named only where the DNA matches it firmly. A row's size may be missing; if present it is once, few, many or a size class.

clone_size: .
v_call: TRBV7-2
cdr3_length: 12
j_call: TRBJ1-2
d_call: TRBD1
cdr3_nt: TGTGCCAGCGGCTCTTACAGGGGTGGCTACACCTTC
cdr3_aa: CASGSYRGGYTF

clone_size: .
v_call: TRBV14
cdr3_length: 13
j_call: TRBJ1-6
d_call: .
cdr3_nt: TGTGCCAGCAGCTTTACAGGGAATTCACCCCTCCACTTT
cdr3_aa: CASSFTGNSPLHF

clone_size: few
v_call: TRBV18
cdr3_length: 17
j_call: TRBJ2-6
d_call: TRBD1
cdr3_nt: TGTGCCAGCTCAGATGCCAGGGGGAGCTCTGGGGCCAACGTCCTGACTTTC
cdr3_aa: CASSDARGSSGANVLTF

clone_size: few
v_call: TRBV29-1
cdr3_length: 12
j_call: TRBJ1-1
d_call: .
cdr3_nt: TGCAGCGTGACCAGGGACGACACTGAAGCTTTCTTT
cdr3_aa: CSVTRDDTEAFF

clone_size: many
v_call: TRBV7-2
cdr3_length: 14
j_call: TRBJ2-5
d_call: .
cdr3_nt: TGTGCCAGCAGCTTAGACAGGGCCCAAGAGACCCAGTACTTC
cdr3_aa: CASSLDRAQETQYF

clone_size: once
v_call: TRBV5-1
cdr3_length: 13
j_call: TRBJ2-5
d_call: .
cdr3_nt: TGCGCCAGCAGCTTGTTGGATCAAGAGACCCAGTACTTC
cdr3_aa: CASSLLDQETQYF

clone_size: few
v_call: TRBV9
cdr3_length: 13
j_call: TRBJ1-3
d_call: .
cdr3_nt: TGTGCCAGCAGCGTCCCCTCTGGAAACACCATATATTTT
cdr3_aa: CASSVPSGNTIYF

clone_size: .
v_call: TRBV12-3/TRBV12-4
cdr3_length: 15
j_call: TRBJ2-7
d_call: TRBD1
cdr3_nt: TGTGCCAGCAGTTCCATGGACAGGGCGCCCTACGAGCAGTACTTC
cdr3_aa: CASSSMDRAPYEQYF

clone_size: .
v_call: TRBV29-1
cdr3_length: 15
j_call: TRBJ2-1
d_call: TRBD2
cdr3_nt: TGCAGCGTTGAACAACTAGCGGGGGGCTACAATGAGCAGTTCTTC
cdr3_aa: CSVEQLAGGYNEQFF

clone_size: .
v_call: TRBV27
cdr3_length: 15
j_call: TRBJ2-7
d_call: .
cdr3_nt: TGTGCCAGCAGTTTATCGGGCAGCTCCTACAATGAGCAGTACTTC
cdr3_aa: CASSLSGSSYNEQYF

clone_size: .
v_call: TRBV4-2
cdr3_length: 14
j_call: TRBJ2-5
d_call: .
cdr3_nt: TGTGCCAGCAGCCAATCCCCCAGGGGTGAGACCCAGTACTTC
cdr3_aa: CASSQSPRGETQYF

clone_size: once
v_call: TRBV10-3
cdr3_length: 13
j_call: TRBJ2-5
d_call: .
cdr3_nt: TGTGCCATCAGTGAGAGTCTAGAAGAGACCCAGTACTTC
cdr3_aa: CAISESLEETQYF

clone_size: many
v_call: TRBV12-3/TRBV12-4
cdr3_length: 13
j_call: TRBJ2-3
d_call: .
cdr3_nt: TGTGCCAGCAACCTACTTGGCACAGATACGCAGTATTTT
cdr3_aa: CASNLLGTDTQYF

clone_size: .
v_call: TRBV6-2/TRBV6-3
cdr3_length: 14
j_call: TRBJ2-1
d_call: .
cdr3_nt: TGTGCCAGCAGTACCGGACAGTTCCAGGCGGAGCAGTTCTTC
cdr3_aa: CASSTGQFQAEQFF

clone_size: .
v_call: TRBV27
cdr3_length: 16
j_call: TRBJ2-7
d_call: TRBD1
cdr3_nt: TGTGCCAGCAGTTTTATGCCGGGACAGCGAACCTACGAGCAGTACTTC
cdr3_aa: CASSFMPGQRTYEQYF

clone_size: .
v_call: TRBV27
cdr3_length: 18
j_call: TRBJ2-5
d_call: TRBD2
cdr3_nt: TGTGCCAGCAGTCTAGCGGGACTAGCGGGGGGGTACCAAGAGACCCAGTACTTC
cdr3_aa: CASSLAGLAGGYQETQYF

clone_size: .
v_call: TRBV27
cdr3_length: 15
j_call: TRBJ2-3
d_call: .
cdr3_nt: TGTGCCAGCAGTCCCTACGGCTTTTCACGGGATACGCAGTATTTT
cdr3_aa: CASSPYGFSRDTQYF

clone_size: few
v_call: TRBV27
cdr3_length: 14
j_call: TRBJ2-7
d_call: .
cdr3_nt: TGTGCCAGCAGTTTAGGTAGGCAGGGGTACGAGCAGTACTTC
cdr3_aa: CASSLGRQGYEQYF

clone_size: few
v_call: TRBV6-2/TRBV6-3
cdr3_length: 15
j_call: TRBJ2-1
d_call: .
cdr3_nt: TGTGCCAGCTTTGGGGCGGATTTCGGGAAGGCTGAGCAGTTCTTC
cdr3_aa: CASFGADFGKAEQFF

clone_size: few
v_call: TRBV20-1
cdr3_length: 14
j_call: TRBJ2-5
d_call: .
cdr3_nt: TGCAGTGCTAGAGGACCGGGACTCCAAGAGACCCAGTACTTC
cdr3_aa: CSARGPGLQETQYF

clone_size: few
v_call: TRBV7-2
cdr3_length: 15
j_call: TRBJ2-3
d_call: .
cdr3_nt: TGTGCCAGCAGCTTGGGGGGGCCTGGCACAGATACGCAGTATTTT
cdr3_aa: CASSLGGPGTDTQYF

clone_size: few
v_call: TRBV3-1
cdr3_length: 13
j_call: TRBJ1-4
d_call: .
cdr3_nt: TGTGCCAGCAGCCAAGGATTTAATGAAAAACTGTTTTTT
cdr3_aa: CASSQGFNEKLFF

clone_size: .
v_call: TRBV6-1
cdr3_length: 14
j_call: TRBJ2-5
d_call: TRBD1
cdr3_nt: TGTGCCAGCAGGGTGAACAGGGGGCGTGAGACCCAGTACTTC
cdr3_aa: CASRVNRGRETQYF